These T cell receptor beta chains were read from a single sample in a study of PD-1 blockade in mismatch repair-deficient tumors. Here immunoSEQ multiplex PCR was the method, and the copy in TCRdb shows in-frame clones only, minus some. The sample gives more than 30,000 clones, 70% to 90% of which show up once; approximately 3.5% is in the top ten. The starting material was peripheral blood, obtained 76 weeks after starting pembrolizumab. The receptors come from an adult with mismatch repair-deficient cancer. CDR3s include the opening cysteine and the closing phenylalanine or tryptophan. The order of the fields is D gene, J gene, V gene, clone size, CDR3 DNA, CDR3 protein. The D gene is left open where the match is weak. Clone size is stated in some rows and not others, as once, few, many or a class when expanded.

D gene: -
J gene: TRBJ1-1
V gene: TRBV30
clone size: -
CDR3 DNA: TGTGCCTGGAGTGTACCCTCAGAGACAAACACTGAAGCTTTCTTT
CDR3 protein: CAWSVPSETNTEAFF

D gene: -
J gene: TRBJ1-3
V gene: TRBV4-1
clone size: -
CDR3 DNA: TGCGCCAGCAGCCTAGAGGGGTATGGAAACACCATATATTTT
CDR3 protein: CASSLEGYGNTIYF

D gene: TRBD2
J gene: TRBJ2-1
V gene: TRBV9
clone size: -
CDR3 DNA: TGTGCCAGCAGCGTAGCGGGAGCGGGAGTTAGCGACAATGAGCAGTTCTTC
CDR3 protein: CASSVAGAGVSDNEQFF

D gene: -
J gene: TRBJ2-7
V gene: TRBV9
clone size: -
CDR3 DNA: TGTGCCAGCAGCGTAGGTTTAGCGGAGGGCTACGAGCAGTACTTC
CDR3 protein: CASSVGLAEGYEQYF

D gene: -
J gene: TRBJ1-5
V gene: TRBV29-1
clone size: -
CDR3 DNA: TGCAGCGCCACTTGGGGGGATCGGAATCAGCCCCAGCATTTT
CDR3 protein: CSATWGDRNQPQHF

D gene: -
J gene: TRBJ1-4
V gene: TRBV18
clone size: -
CDR3 DNA: TGTGCCAGCTCTGGGGTCGGAGAAAAACTGTTTTTT
CDR3 protein: CASSGVGEKLFF

D gene: -
J gene: TRBJ1-5
V gene: TRBV4-2
clone size: -
CDR3 DNA: TGTGCCAGCAGCCAAGACAGGAATCAGCCCCAGCATTTT
CDR3 protein: CASSQDRNQPQHF

D gene: TRBD1
J gene: TRBJ1-5
V gene: TRBV19
clone size: -
CDR3 DNA: TGTGCCAGTAGTACCACGGGACAGGGAACGGGCAATCAGCCCCAGCATTTT
CDR3 protein: CASSTTGQGTGNQPQHF

D gene: TRBD2
J gene: TRBJ2-7
V gene: TRBV30
clone size: -
CDR3 DNA: TGTGCCTGGCAAGCCCCGGGACTAGCGGGCGAGCAGTACTTC
CDR3 protein: CAWQAPGLAGEQYF

D gene: TRBD1
J gene: TRBJ1-4
V gene: TRBV2
clone size: few
CDR3 DNA: TGTGCCAGCAGTAAGGACAGGGGGCGGAATGAAAAACTGTTTTTT
CDR3 protein: CASSKDRGRNEKLFF

D gene: -
J gene: TRBJ1-4
V gene: TRBV5-1
clone size: -
CDR3 DNA: TGCGCCAGCAGCTTGGAAGGGATGGATGAAAAACTGTTTTTT
CDR3 protein: CASSLEGMDEKLFF

D gene: TRBD2
J gene: TRBJ2-1
V gene: TRBV6-6
clone size: -
CDR3 DNA: TGTGCCAGCAGTTACTGGGAGGGCCGGGACAATGAGCAGTTCTTC
CDR3 protein: CASSYWEGRDNEQFF

D gene: -
J gene: TRBJ1-1
V gene: TRBV29-1
clone size: few
CDR3 DNA: TGCAGCGTTGAAACCGACCAACCCATGGAAGCTTTCTTT
CDR3 protein: CSVETDQPMEAFF

D gene: -
J gene: TRBJ2-5
V gene: TRBV7-9
clone size: -
CDR3 DNA: TGTGCCAGCAGCTTCAGGTCAAGCGGCCTGCAGACCCAGTACTTC
CDR3 protein: CASSFRSSGLQTQYF

D gene: -
J gene: TRBJ2-1
V gene: TRBV20-1
clone size: -
CDR3 DNA: TGCAGTGCTAACCGGAACAATGAGCAGTTCTTC
CDR3 protein: CSANRNNEQFF

D gene: -
J gene: TRBJ2-7
V gene: TRBV27
clone size: -
CDR3 DNA: TGTGCCAGCAGTTTAGGGTGGGGACGGAACTACGAGCAGTACTTC
CDR3 protein: CASSLGWGRNYEQYF

D gene: TRBD2
J gene: TRBJ2-1
V gene: TRBV4-2
clone size: -
CDR3 DNA: TGTGCCAGCAGCCAAGAGCTTTTCAGCGGGAATTTCTACAATGAGCAGTTCTTC
CDR3 protein: CASSQELFSGNFYNEQFF

D gene: TRBD1
J gene: TRBJ2-7
V gene: TRBV4-1
clone size: -
CDR3 DNA: TGCGCCAGCAGCCAACCGGGACAGAGCTACGAGCAGTACTTC
CDR3 protein: CASSQPGQSYEQYF

D gene: -
J gene: TRBJ2-7
V gene: TRBV21-1
clone size: once
CDR3 DNA: TGTGCCAGCAGCAAACTATCCGCATACCTTTCGAGGGACGAGCAGTACTTC
CDR3 protein: CASSKLSAYLSRDEQYF

D gene: TRBD2
J gene: TRBJ2-7
V gene: TRBV14
clone size: few
CDR3 DNA: TGTGCCAGCAGCCAGGGACTAGGCTACGAGCAGTACTTC
CDR3 protein: CASSQGLGYEQYF

D gene: -
J gene: TRBJ1-2
V gene: TRBV6-1
clone size: -
CDR3 DNA: TGTGCCAGCAGTCTACAGGGAAAATATGGCTACACCTTC
CDR3 protein: CASSLQGKYGYTF

D gene: TRBD1
J gene: TRBJ1-2
V gene: TRBV25-1
clone size: -
CDR3 DNA: TGTGCCAGCAGTGGGACAGGGGCGAAAGGCTACACCTTC
CDR3 protein: CASSGTGAKGYTF

D gene: TRBD1
J gene: TRBJ2-7
V gene: TRBV2
clone size: -
CDR3 DNA: TGTGCCAGCAGTGTTAAGGGACAGCCAAACTACGAGCAGTACTTC
CDR3 protein: CASSVKGQPNYEQYF

D gene: -
J gene: TRBJ1-5
V gene: TRBV7-2
clone size: -
CDR3 DNA: TGTGCCAGCAGCTTAGGGGGCGACAGATCCGAGCCCCAGCATTTT
CDR3 protein: CASSLGGDRSEPQHF

D gene: -
J gene: TRBJ2-1
V gene: TRBV9
clone size: -
CDR3 DNA: TGTGCCAGCAGCGTCCCTGCTACCAGCTCCTACAATGAGCAGTTCTTC
CDR3 protein: CASSVPATSSYNEQFF

D gene: TRBD2
J gene: TRBJ2-2
V gene: TRBV4-1
clone size: -
CDR3 DNA: TGCGCCAGCAGCCAAGGACTAGCGGGAAGCAACACCGGGGAGCTGTTTTTT
CDR3 protein: CASSQGLAGSNTGELFF

D gene: -
J gene: TRBJ1-5
V gene: TRBV29-1
clone size: -
CDR3 DNA: TGCAGCGTTGGTGGCGACAAAAATCAGCCCCAGCATTTT
CDR3 protein: CSVGGDKNQPQHF

D gene: -
J gene: TRBJ1-4
V gene: TRBV6-1
clone size: -
CDR3 DNA: TGTGCCAGCAGCGTAGACTTTTGGGCTAATGAAAAACTGTTTTTT
CDR3 protein: CASSVDFWANEKLFF

D gene: TRBD2
J gene: TRBJ2-7
V gene: TRBV2
clone size: -
CDR3 DNA: TGTGCCAGCAGGAGACTAGCGGGTGTCTACGAGCAGTACTTC
CDR3 protein: CASRRLAGVYEQYF

D gene: -
J gene: TRBJ2-7
V gene: TRBV7-2
clone size: -
CDR3 DNA: TGTGCCAGCAGCCCCCTGGGCCACTACGAGCAGTACTTC
CDR3 protein: CASSPLGHYEQYF

D gene: -
J gene: TRBJ2-7
V gene: TRBV7-9
clone size: -
CDR3 DNA: TGTGCCAGCAGGGACAATTCCTACGAGCAGTACTTC
CDR3 protein: CASRDNSYEQYF

D gene: -
J gene: TRBJ1-5
V gene: TRBV7-8
clone size: -
CDR3 DNA: TGTGCCAGCAGCTTAGTGGGGGGGCTGGAGCCCCAGCATTTT
CDR3 protein: CASSLVGGLEPQHF

D gene: -
J gene: TRBJ2-3
V gene: TRBV7-2
clone size: -
CDR3 DNA: TGTGCCAGCAGCTTAGCGCTAGGGCCCTGGGGAGATACGCAGTATTTT
CDR3 protein: CASSLALGPWGDTQYF

D gene: -
J gene: TRBJ1-1
V gene: TRBV19
clone size: -
CDR3 DNA: TGTGCCAGTAGTATAGAGGTAGGCCGGATGAACACTGAAGCTTTCTTT
CDR3 protein: CASSIEVGRMNTEAFF

D gene: -
J gene: TRBJ2-2
V gene: TRBV4-2
clone size: -
CDR3 DNA: TGTGCCAGCAGCCAGGTTGACAGATTCACCGGGGAGCTGTTTTTT
CDR3 protein: CASSQVDRFTGELFF

D gene: -
J gene: TRBJ2-2
V gene: TRBV11-3
clone size: -
CDR3 DNA: TGTGCCAGCAGCTTAGCCCTAGCAGAGAACACCGGGGAGCTGTTTTTT
CDR3 protein: CASSLALAENTGELFF

D gene: -
J gene: TRBJ1-4
V gene: TRBV15
clone size: -
CDR3 DNA: TGTGCCACCCGATTGGGAACAGAAAAACTGTTTTTT
CDR3 protein: CATRLGTEKLFF

D gene: TRBD2
J gene: TRBJ2-7
V gene: TRBV6-5
clone size: -
CDR3 DNA: TGTGCCAGCGTGGGGGGGAGCGGGAATCAGTACTTC
CDR3 protein: CASVGGSGNQYF

D gene: TRBD1
J gene: TRBJ1-4
V gene: TRBV18
clone size: -
CDR3 DNA: TGTGCCAGCTCGTCGGGACAGGGCGTTAATGAAAAACTGTTTTTT
CDR3 protein: CASSSGQGVNEKLFF

D gene: -
J gene: TRBJ2-4
V gene: TRBV6-1
clone size: -
CDR3 DNA: TGTGCCAGCAGTGAAAGGGAGACGGGCATTCAGTACTTC
CDR3 protein: CASSERETGIQYF

D gene: TRBD2
J gene: TRBJ2-2
V gene: TRBV2
clone size: -
CDR3 DNA: TGTGCCAGCGACCGCGGGAGCGGTACCGGGGAGCTGTTTTTT
CDR3 protein: CASDRGSGTGELFF

D gene: -
J gene: TRBJ1-2
V gene: TRBV15
clone size: -
CDR3 DNA: TGTGCCACCAGCACAGAGGACGGGAATGGCTACACCTTC
CDR3 protein: CATSTEDGNGYTF

D gene: -
J gene: TRBJ2-7
V gene: TRBV4-2
clone size: -
CDR3 DNA: TGTGCCAGCAGCCAAGATATTACATTCCCTCCTGACGAGCAGTACTTC
CDR3 protein: CASSQDITFPPDEQYF

D gene: -
J gene: TRBJ2-7
V gene: TRBV19
clone size: -
CDR3 DNA: TGTGCCAGTAGTATTTCCTTCGTCGATTCCTACGAGCAGTACTTC
CDR3 protein: CASSISFVDSYEQYF

D gene: TRBD2
J gene: TRBJ2-3
V gene: TRBV11-3
clone size: -
CDR3 DNA: TGTGCCAGCGTCCTAGCGGGGTTCACAGATACGCAGTATTTT
CDR3 protein: CASVLAGFTDTQYF

D gene: -
J gene: TRBJ2-1
V gene: TRBV30
clone size: -
CDR3 DNA: TGTGCCTGCGGGACGGCGATTTACAATGAGCAGTTCTTC
CDR3 protein: CACGTAIYNEQFF

D gene: -
J gene: TRBJ2-7
V gene: TRBV5-1
clone size: -
CDR3 DNA: TGCGCCAGCAGCTTGGGCCAACGGGTCGAGCAGTACTTC
CDR3 protein: CASSLGQRVEQYF

D gene: TRBD1
J gene: TRBJ2-7
V gene: TRBV6-5
clone size: few
CDR3 DNA: TGTGCCAGCAGTTACTTAAGACAGGGCACCCCCTACGAGCAGTACTTC
CDR3 protein: CASSYLRQGTPYEQYF

D gene: TRBD2
J gene: TRBJ2-7
V gene: TRBV7-3
clone size: -
CDR3 DNA: TGTGCCAGCAGCTTAAACAGCGGGAGGGCCTACGAGCAGTACTTC
CDR3 protein: CASSLNSGRAYEQYF

D gene: TRBD2
J gene: TRBJ2-7
V gene: TRBV10-1
clone size: -
CDR3 DNA: TGCGCCAGCAGGATCGACAAGCCTGGGCTAGCGGGGCCCTACGAGCAGTACTTC
CDR3 protein: CASRIDKPGLAGPYEQYF

D gene: -
J gene: TRBJ1-2
V gene: TRBV6-5
clone size: -
CDR3 DNA: TGTGCCAGCAGTCCGGATCGAGAAGGGGGCTACACCTTC
CDR3 protein: CASSPDREGGYTF

D gene: -
J gene: TRBJ2-6
V gene: TRBV6-1
clone size: few
CDR3 DNA: TGTGCCACGATGTACTCTGGGGCCAACGTCCTGACTTTC
CDR3 protein: CATMYSGANVLTF

D gene: -
J gene: TRBJ2-3
V gene: TRBV7-9
clone size: -
CDR3 DNA: TGTGCCAGCAGATCAACTAATGCGGGAGATACGCAGTATTTT
CDR3 protein: CASRSTNAGDTQYF

D gene: -
J gene: TRBJ2-1
V gene: TRBV4-1
clone size: -
CDR3 DNA: TGCGCCAGCAGCCTAAGGGGCAATGAGCAGTTCTTC
CDR3 protein: CASSLRGNEQFF

D gene: -
J gene: TRBJ2-1
V gene: TRBV7-3
clone size: -
CDR3 DNA: TGTGCCAGCAGCTTCGGCGGTAGCAATGAGCAGTTCTTC
CDR3 protein: CASSFGGSNEQFF

D gene: -
J gene: TRBJ2-3
V gene: TRBV6-4
clone size: -
CDR3 DNA: TGTGCCAGCAGTGATAGACACGGCACAGATACGCAGTATTTT
CDR3 protein: CASSDRHGTDTQYF

D gene: -
J gene: TRBJ2-3
V gene: TRBV29-1
clone size: -
CDR3 DNA: TGCAGCGGGCGAGACAGCACAGATACGCAGTATTTT
CDR3 protein: CSGRDSTDTQYF

D gene: -
J gene: TRBJ2-3
V gene: TRBV27
clone size: -
CDR3 DNA: TGTGCCAGCAGTTTATCGAAAAGGTTCGCTCGGGGGGCCGAGCGGACGCAGTATTTT
CDR3 protein: CASSLSKRFARGAERTQYF

D gene: -
J gene: TRBJ1-4
V gene: TRBV7-9
clone size: -
CDR3 DNA: TGTGCCAGCAGCCAGACAGAAAATGAAAAACTGTTTTTT
CDR3 protein: CASSQTENEKLFF

D gene: TRBD1
J gene: TRBJ2-7
V gene: TRBV10-3
clone size: -
CDR3 DNA: TGTGCCAACTCCCCTTTGGACAGGAACAAGTACGAGCAGTACTTC
CDR3 protein: CANSPLDRNKYEQYF